This T cell receptor beta chain was identified in a study of blood T cell repertoires in COVID-19. Methods used by the authors: Nucleated cell number was recorded as an estimate derived from reference gene primer amplification. Assay: immunoSEQ multiplex PCR; the TCRdb copy retains only in-frame clones and omits some. D and trimming come from the DNA, and the V and J calls and clone size come from that table. The table has more than 50,000 clones, around 90% seen once; the top ten hold roughly 1.7%. Germline assignment: CDR1 SQVTM and CDR2 ANQGSEA. The J segment lost 8 bases and the V segment lost 7 bases, leaving 14 bases of the junction unmatched. This CDR3 comprises 14 residues.

Source material: peripheral blood. V is TRBV29-1 and J is TRBJ2-1; 7 bases align to TRBD2. This TCR was sampled from a human donor in a cohort sampled during active COVID-19. The CDR3 bases are TGCAGCGCCCGATCTAGCGGTCGAAGCTATGAGCAGTTCTTC. Translation: CSARSSGRSYEQFF.